This TCR beta chain was captured by sequencing in a study of shared clonotypes between healthy human individuals. Findings of the study overall: Naive CD4 clonotypes were shared across several donors at about 5.3%.

Running of the assay took place at deep level. Clones were sequenced by immunoSEQ multiplex PCR, and TCRdb holds only the in-frame ones, with some missing. The sample carries over 2 million clones, roughly 92% recorded once. A CD45RA-negative memory subset and a CD45RA+ naive subset were separated from the CD4+ cells. The V and J ends lost 3 bases and 0 bases, in that order; junction bases with no gene match: 12. Germline assignment: CDR1 KGHSH and CDR2 LQKENI. This CDR3 has 18 amino acids. As to this clone: What it binds is unknown.

The J gene is TRBJ2-3, the V gene TRBV18; 7 bases match TRBD1. This sequence was found in a man aged 18 to 30 in good health. Some clones in this sample may be carry-over from other donors' samples. Sequencing used naive CD4+ T cells from PBMCs. Subset in this sample: CD45RA+ positively selected. CDR3 residues: CASSPPGQWMGSTDTQYF. DNA of the CDR3: TGTGCCAGCTCACCGCCGGGACAGTGGATGGGGAGCACAGATACGCAGTATTTT.